Each of the 30 T cell receptor beta chains below was sequenced from the same sample in a study of cytomegalovirus exposure and HLA in healthy donors. PCR primers comprised 60 Vbeta and 13 Jbeta primers. Clones were read by immunoSEQ multiplex PCR, and TCRdb kept only the in-frame ones, dropping some. The sample contains around 170,000 clones, 82% of which appear only once. Material for sequencing was PBMCs. All receptors derive from a young woman in good health and CMV-seronegative.

As concerns this clone: Other DNA sequences from this sample encode an identical CDR3 as well. The chain links TRBV5-1 to TRBJ2-7; TRBD1 matches 8 bases. Germline V gene lookup returns CDR1 SGHRS and CDR2 YFSETQ. Trimming removed 3 bases from V and 2 bases from J; junction bases left unmatched: 4. This CDR3 has 14 residues. The CDR3 spells CASSYGQGTYEQYF. CDR3 in DNA: TGCGCCAGCAGCTACGGACAGGGCACCTACGAGCAGTACTTC.

This clone was seen a few times. The rearrangement joins TRBV6-5 to TRBJ1-1; 11 nucleotides align to TRBD1. Germline assignment: CDR1 MNHEY and CDR2 SVGAGI. There are 14 residues in the CDR3. V lost 6 bases and J lost 5; bases outside the gene matches: 5. CDR3 in amino acids: CASSPGQGVTEAFF. Here the CDR3 DNA reads TGTGCCAGCAGCCCGGGACAGGGGGTTACTGAAGCTTTCTTT.

Here the CDR3 DNA reads TGCGCCAGCAGCTTGACAGGCATGAACACTGAAGCTTTCTTT. Residues: CASSLTGMNTEAFF. The genes are TRBV5-1 and TRBJ1-1, with D perhaps TRBD1 (5 bases). Germline-derived CDR1 and CDR2 are SGHRS and YFSETQ. The CDR3 extends over 14 amino acids. Trimming took 1 base from V and 0 from J, leaving 7 bases between them.

V is TRBV29-1 and J is TRBJ1-5; D is undetermined. Trimming pared 4 bases from V and 2 bases from J, leaving 9 bases between. Germline CDR1 SQVTM, CDR2 ANQGSEA. The CDR3 totals 13 residues. The CDR3 loop is CSVGGGGNQPQHF. The CDR3 bases are TGCAGCGTTGGGGGAGGTGGCAATCAGCCCCAGCATTTT.

The chain couples TRBV5-1 to TRBJ2-1; TRBD2 aligns across 13 bases. CDR1 is SGHRS, CDR2 YFSETQ, per germline. The trim removed 2 bases at V and 7 bases at J, leaving 9 bases unmatched. CDR3 length equals 17 residues. The CDR3 sequence: CASSFYRTSGSYNEQFF. CDR3 nucleotide sequence: TGCGCCAGCAGCTTCTATCGGACTAGCGGGAGTTATAATGAGCAGTTCTTC. Full variable domain (rest looked up from reference TRBV5-1 and TRBJ2-1): KAGVTQTPRYLIKTRGQQVTLSCSPISGHRSVSWYQQTPGQGLQFLFEYFSETQRNKGNFPGRFSGRQFSNSRSEMNVSTLELGDSALYLCASSFYRTSGSYNEQFFGPGTRLTVL.

This clone was observed a single time. V gene TRBV29-1 combines with J gene TRBJ2-5, with 12 nucleotides matching TRBD2. Losses at the gene ends were 5 bases for V and 1 base for J; bases not matched to a gene: 5. The CDR3 is 15 amino acids. CDR1 SQVTM and CDR2 ANQGSEA come from the germline V gene. The CDR3, as DNA: TGCAGCGTTCCTAGCGGGAGGGCCACCCAAGAGACCCAGTACTTC. Translated: CSVPSGRATQETQYF.

V gene TRBV25-1 combines with J gene TRBJ2-7; possible D gene TRBD2, 5 bases. CDR3 length: 12 amino acids. Between the trimmed V and J ends, which lost 7 bases and 3 bases, there was a span of 10 bases. The germline V gene has CDR1 MGHDK and CDR2 SYGVNS. The CDR3: CASMKADYEQYF. As DNA, the CDR3 is TGTGCCAGCATGAAAGCGGACTACGAGCAGTACTTC.

The chain recombines TRBV7-9 with TRBJ2-5; 7 bases match TRBD1. The DNA end is more similar to TRBJ2-7, so the J call may be wrong. This CDR3 comprises 15 residues. Germline V CDR1 and CDR2: SEHNR, FQNEAQ (reference sequence). CDR3 coding DNA: TGTGCCAGCAGCCCCGCGACAGGGAGTTTCGACGAGCAGTACTTC. Translated, it gives CASSPATGSFDEQYF.

This rearrangement joins TRBV2 to TRBJ1-5; 11 positions match TRBD1. The CDR3 contains 16 residues. Germline loops: CDR1 SNHLY, CDR2 FYNNEI. After removal of 6 bases from V and 5 bases from J, the junction contained 9 bases not matched to a gene. This CDR3 is CASSSDRGLRHQPQHF. The CDR3 region has the DNA TGTGCCAGCAGCTCGGACAGGGGGCTCCGTCATCAGCCCCAGCATTTT.

The chain uses TRBV27 and TRBJ2-5; a possible D gene is TRBD1 (6 bases). The CDR3 covers 15 residues. Trimming pared 6 bases from V and 2 bases from J, leaving 16 bases between. Germline-derived CDR1 and CDR2 are MNHEY and SMNVEV (reference sequence). CDR3 in amino acids: CASRELGQLQETQYF. CDR3 DNA: TGTGCCAGCAGGGAATTAGGACAGCTTCAAGAGACCCAGTACTTC.

This chain uses TRBV21-1 with TRBJ2-3; the DNA was not used to check the table's D call, TRBD1. TRBV21-1 is labeled a pseudogene. CDR3 length: 15 residues. The CDR3 DNA is TGTGCCAGCAGCAAAGAGTCCAGGGCCGCAGATACGCAGTATTTT. Translating gives CASSKESRAADTQYF.

This clone was counted a few times. The chain recombines TRBV28 with TRBJ2-5, with 13 bases fitting TRBD2. The CDR3 totals 20 residues. Unmatched junction bases numbered 15, after V lost 3 bases and J lost 2 bases. Germline-derived CDR1 and CDR2 are MDHEN and SYDVKM. The CDR3 is CASSFPRKRGTSGEQETQYF. CDR3 DNA: TGTGCCAGCAGTTTTCCCAGAAAACGAGGGACTAGCGGGGAACAAGAGACCCAGTACTTC.

This chain links TRBV7-9 with TRBJ2-3, with 7 bases identical to TRBD1. J lost 4 bases, V lost 4 bases, and 2 bases had no gene match. Germline V gene lookup returns CDR1 SEHNR and CDR2 FQNEAQ (reference sequence). CDR3 length: 13 amino acids. The CDR3 coding sequence is TGTGCCAGCAGCTCGACAGGGCCAGATACGCAGTATTTT. It yields the protein CASSSTGPDTQYF. The whole variable domain, filled in from reference TRBV7-9 and TRBJ2-3, reads DTGVSQNPRHKITKRGQNVTFRCDPISEHNRLYWYRQTLGQGPEFLTYFQNEAQLEKSRLLSDRFSAERPKGSFSTLEIQRTEQGDSAMYLCASSSTGPDTQYFGPGTRLTVL.

The chain is built from TRBV19 and TRBJ2-3; 9 bases fit TRBD2. The CDR3 runs 13 residues. Germline CDR1 is LNHDA and CDR2 is SQIVND (reference sequence). The CDR3 nucleotides are TGTGCATCGACTAGCGGAAGCACAGATACGCAGTATTTT. Its translation is CASTSGSTDTQYF.

The genes are TRBV7-9 and TRBJ1-5; D is uncertain. Germline V gene sequence: CDR1 SEHNR, CDR2 FQNEAQ (reference sequence). The CDR3 covers 14 residues. With 2 bases removed from V and 1 base from J, the gap between germline ends came to 6 bases. CDR3 DNA: TGTGCCAGCAGCTTAACGACAAGCAATCAGCCCCAGCATTTT. Protein product: CASSLTTSNQPQHF.

This chain connects TRBV25-1 to TRBJ2-7; D is perhaps TRBD1 (6 bases). V was cut by 3 bases and J by 3 bases, with 12 bases left in between. Germline CDR1 MGHDK, CDR2 SYGVNS. This CDR3 region has 14 residues. CDR3 protein: CASSEGDTFYEQYF. In DNA form, the CDR3 reads TGTGCCAGCAGTGAGGGGGACACTTTCTACGAGCAGTACTTC.

The chain uses TRBV6-1 and TRBJ1-5; 8 bases are a match to TRBD1. V lost 0 bases and J lost 5; bases outside the gene matches: 3. The CDR3 totals 15 residues. Looked up from germline, CDR1 is MNHNS and CDR2 is SASEGT. Here the CDR3 DNA reads TGTGCCAGCAGTGAAGCTGGACAGGGTTATCAGCCCCAGCATTTT. This encodes CASSEAGQGYQPQHF.

The V gene is TRBV28, the J gene TRBJ2-4; perhaps TRBD2 as D (5 bases). This CDR3 contains 15 residues. The germline V gene encodes CDR1 MDHEN and CDR2 SYDVKM. Trimming stripped 5 bases from V and 8 bases from J, with 19 bases between. CDR3 in DNA: TGTGCCAGCAGTCCCCCGGATCGGCCCGGGGACATTCAGTACTTC. Protein sequence: CASSPPDRPGDIQYF.

This clone appeared a single time. The gene calls are TRBV5-1 and TRBJ2-2; 8 bases line up with TRBD1. The germline CDR1 and CDR2 sequences are SGHRS and YFSETQ. The CDR3 consists of 15 residues. The trim removed 6 bases at V and 5 bases at J, leaving 9 bases unmatched. CDR3 sequence reads: CASTRVTGATGELFF. For the CDR3, the DNA is TGCGCCAGCACACGGGTGACAGGGGCGACCGGGGAGCTGTTTTTT.

This chain connects TRBV9 to TRBJ1-6; weak D call: TRBD1 (5 bases). The CDR3 extends over 16 amino acids. Trimming left V 0 bases short and J 10 bases short, with 17 bases between. Germline CDR1 is SGDLS and CDR2 is YYNGEE. CDR3 residues: CASSVALGQGGSPLHF. DNA of the CDR3: TGTGCCAGCAGCGTAGCACTAGGGCAGGGAGGATCACCCCTCCACTTT. Full variable domain (missing parts from reference TRBV9 and TRBJ1-6): DSGVTQTPKHLITATGQRVTLRCSPRSGDLSVYWYQQSLDQGLQFLIQYYNGEERAKGNILERFSAQQFPDLHSELNLSSLELGDSALYFCASSVALGQGGSPLHFGNGTRLTVT.

The sample holds a few counts of this clone. The CDR3 sequence: CASSGPGGAGTEAFF. Here the CDR3 DNA reads TGTGCCAGCAGTGGGCCCGGGGGGGCCGGCACTGAAGCTTTCTTT. This rearrangement joins TRBV2 to TRBJ1-1; a possible D gene is TRBD1 (6 bases). CDR1 and CDR2 from the germline V gene are SNHLY and FYNNEI. The CDR3 is 15 residues long. V was shortened by 4 bases and J by 4 bases, with 16 bases between the two germline ends.

The V and J genes are TRBV7-7 and TRBJ2-3; 7 bases are shared with TRBD2. CDR3 length: 20 amino acids. The J segment lost 2 bases and the V segment lost 1 base, leaving 18 bases of the junction unmatched. CDR1 and CDR2 (germline): SSHAT, FNYEAQ (reference sequence). The CDR3 DNA reads TGTGCCAGCAGCTTAGGAGCGGGGAGCTTGGGAGGCGGATCCACAGATACGCAGTATTTT. It specifies CASSLGAGSLGGGSTDTQYF. The complete variable domain, with remaining parts taken from reference TRBV7-7 and TRBJ2-3, reads GAGVSQSPRYKVTKRGQDVTLRCDPISSHATLYWYQQALGQGPEFLTYFNYEAQPDKSGLPSDRFSAERPEGSISTLTIQRTEQRDSAMYRCASSLGAGSLGGGSTDTQYFGPGTRLTVL.

The V call is TRBV29-1, the J call TRBJ2-7; D remains unclear. This CDR3 has 11 amino acids. V was shortened by 3 bases and J by 3 bases, with 6 bases between the two germline ends. CDR1 and CDR2 from the germline V gene are SQVTM and ANQGSEA. This CDR3 reads CSVETLYEQYF. The CDR3, as DNA: TGCAGCGTTGAGACTCTCTACGAGCAGTACTTC.

A few counts support this clone. The chain couples TRBV2 to TRBJ1-1, with no clear D. V lost 2 bases, J lost 4 bases, and 8 bases lay in between. This CDR3 spans 13 amino acids. Per germline, CDR1 SNHLY and CDR2 FYNNEI. The CDR3 sequence: CASSEFSVTEAFF. CDR3 DNA sequence: TGTGCCAGCAGTGAATTCAGCGTCACTGAAGCTTTCTTT.

V gene TRBV11-2 combines with J gene TRBJ2-3; 10 bases are shared with TRBD1. Germline values: CDR1 SGHAT, CDR2 FQNNGV. The V gene end was trimmed by 5 bases and the J gene end by 4 bases; junction bases not matched to a gene: 6. The CDR3 runs to 15 residues. In nucleotides, the CDR3 is TGTGCCAGCAGCGGACCGGGACAGGGGTCAGATACGCAGTATTTT. Translated: CASSGPGQGSDTQYF.

V and J are TRBV19 and TRBJ2-7; tentative D call: TRBD1 (5 bases). Germline V gene sequence: CDR1 LNHDA, CDR2 SQIVND (reference sequence). The CDR3 consists of 14 residues. Trimming stripped 3 bases from V and 5 bases from J, with 14 bases between. DNA for the CDR3: TGTGCCAGTAGTATCTCCAGGGCGGTCCACGAGCAGTACTTC. Translation gives CASSISRAVHEQYF.

The chain has TRBV7-9 and TRBJ2-1; 7 nucleotides align to TRBD2. The CDR3 totals 15 residues. The V segment lost 3 bases and the J segment 2 bases; nucleotides outside the gene matches: 4. Germline V lookup: CDR1 SEHNR, CDR2 FQNEAQ (reference sequence). As DNA, the CDR3 is TGTGCCAGCAGCTTTGGGACTACAACCTACAATGAGCAGTTCTTC. Translated: CASSFGTTTYNEQFF.

The V call is TRBV2, the J call TRBJ1-2; D possibly corresponds to TRBD1 (6 bases). Trimming removed 7 bases from V and 6 bases from J, with 18 bases in between. This CDR3 contains 14 residues. CDR1 SNHLY and CDR2 FYNNEI come from the germline V gene. For the CDR3, the DNA is TGTGCCAGCACCAGACGGGCAGGGGAAGATGGCTACACCTTC. Translated, it gives CASTRRAGEDGYTF.

This clone is a singleton in its sample. This chain connects TRBV10-1 to TRBJ2-1; D is ambiguous. The CDR3 is 11 amino acids. Germline-derived CDR1 and CDR2 are WNHNN and SYGVQD (reference sequence). Trimming shortened V by 3 bases and J by 8 bases, and 5 bases separated the two germline ends. The CDR3 is CASSDYDEQFF. CDR3 coding DNA: TGCGCCAGCAGTGATTATGATGAGCAGTTCTTC.

This rearrangement joins TRBV29-1 to TRBJ2-7; TRBD1 matches at 7 bases. J gave up 1 base and V 3 bases, and 6 bases lay outside the gene matches. From germline, CDR1 is SQVTM and CDR2 ANQGSEA. The length of the CDR3 is 14 residues. The CDR3 sequence is CSVELRQGSYEQYF. In DNA form, the CDR3 reads TGCAGCGTTGAGCTCAGACAGGGATCCTACGAGCAGTACTTC.